This entry lists 6 T cell receptor beta chains sequenced from one sample in a study of shared clonotypes between healthy human individuals. Clones were sequenced by immunoSEQ multiplex PCR, and TCRdb holds only the in-frame ones, with some missing. The sample includes 950,000 to 1,100,000 clones, about 80% of them seen just once. The specimen sequenced was memory CD4+ T cells from PBMCs. Subset described: CD45RA-negative fraction. The receptors come from a man between 18 and 35 years old in good health. Some clones in this sample may be carry-over from other donors' samples.

The chain carries TRBV7-3 and TRBJ2-7, with 7 positions matching TRBD1. J was trimmed by 3 bases and V by 5 bases; bases with no gene match: 10. The CDR3 totals 15 residues. CDR1 is SGHTA, CDR2 FQGTGA, per germline. DNA for the CDR3: TGTGCCAGCAGCACAGTACAGGGGAGTGACTACGAGCAGTACTTC. Its protein is CASSTVQGSDYEQYF.

This chain joins TRBV10-2 and TRBJ2-7; D gene ambiguous. Deletions cut 2 bases from V and 2 bases from J, with 13 bases between. Germline V gene data show CDR1 as WSHSY and CDR2 as SAAADI. This CDR3 is 15 amino acids long. CDR3 residues: CASSEGPTPTYEQYF. In DNA form, the CDR3 reads TGCGCCAGCAGTGAGGGGCCCACGCCAACCTACGAGCAGTACTTC.

The chain has TRBV7-9 and TRBJ2-7, with 9 bases aligning to TRBD1. The CDR3 is made up of 15 amino acids. Germline trimming cut 2 bases from V and 7 bases from J; bases unmatched to any gene: 9. The germline CDR1 and CDR2 sequences are SEHNR and FQNEAQ (reference sequence). The CDR3 DNA reads TGTGCCAGCAGCTTACTTGGGACAGGGAAGCGTGAGCAGTACTTC. It yields the protein CASSLLGTGKREQYF.

In DNA form, the CDR3 reads TGTGCCAGCAGCTTCTACGGGTCAGGGGATGAGCAGTTCTTC. It codes for CASSFYGSGDEQFF. The V and J genes are TRBV5-4 and TRBJ2-1; possibly TRBD1 for D (6 bases). Germline V gene data show CDR1 as SGHNT and CDR2 as YYREEE (reference sequence). V lost 2 bases and J lost 8, with 14 bases in between. This CDR3 spans 14 amino acids.

The J gene is TRBJ2-7, the V gene TRBV10-3; 10 nucleotides agree with TRBD1. Germline loops: CDR1 ENHRY, CDR2 SYGVKD. Trimming took 10 bases from V and 3 from J; bases not matched to a gene: 9. The CDR3 consists of 14 residues. CDR3 protein: CATRGTGDDYEQYF. In DNA form, the CDR3 reads TGTGCCACTCGCGGGACAGGGGATGACTACGAGCAGTACTTC.

Turning to this clone: A read error is likely here: a far larger clone is one base away. The chain is built from TRBV19 and TRBJ2-7; TRBD2 might be the D (5 bases). CDR1 and CDR2 (germline): LNHDA, SQIVND (reference sequence). This CDR3 region has 15 residues. This CDR3 is CAGSKRLAVYPEQYF. CDR3 DNA: TGTGCCGGTAGTAAGCGTCTAGCTGTTTATCCCGAGCAGTACTTC.